This TCR beta chain was identified in a study of blood T cell repertoires in COVID-19. Enrolled through a virtual design, the participants were between about 18 and 89 years of age and came from fewer than 30 US areas. Donors were grouped by their self-reported clinical history. Authors' methods: Scientists estimated how many nucleated cells there were by amplifying reference gene primers. Repertoires were generated with immunoSEQ multiplex PCR, while TCRdb's copy carries only in-frame clones and drops some. V and J calls and clone size follow that table, whereas D and trimming were derived from the DNA. The table lists about 400,000 clones, 89% of them singletons, with less than 2% in the top ten. V shed 3 bases and J shed 7 bases, with 15 bases lying between them. Germline lookup yields CDR1 MNHEY and CDR2 SMNVEV (reference sequence). This CDR3 is built from 14 residues.

The sequenced sample consisted of PBMCs or T cells enriched from blood (not recorded which). This receptor was taken from a woman in her 30s who had recovered from COVID-19. The genes are TRBV27 and TRBJ1-2; TRBD1 might be the D (5 bases). CDR3 coding DNA: TGTGCCAGCAGTTTGGGGAGGGGCTTGGGTGGCTACACCTTC. Residues: CASSLGRGLGGYTF.